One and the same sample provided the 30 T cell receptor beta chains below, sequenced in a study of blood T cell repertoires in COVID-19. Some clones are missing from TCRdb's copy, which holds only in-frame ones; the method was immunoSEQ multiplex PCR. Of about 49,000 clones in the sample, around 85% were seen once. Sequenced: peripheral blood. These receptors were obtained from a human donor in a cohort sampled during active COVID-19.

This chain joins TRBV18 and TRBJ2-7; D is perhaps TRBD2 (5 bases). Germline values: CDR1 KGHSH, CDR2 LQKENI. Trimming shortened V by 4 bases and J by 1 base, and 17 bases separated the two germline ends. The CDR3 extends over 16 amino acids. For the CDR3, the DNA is TGTGCCAGCTCACAGACAACTAGTCCACGTTCCTACGAGCAGTACTTC. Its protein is CASSQTTSPRSYEQYF.

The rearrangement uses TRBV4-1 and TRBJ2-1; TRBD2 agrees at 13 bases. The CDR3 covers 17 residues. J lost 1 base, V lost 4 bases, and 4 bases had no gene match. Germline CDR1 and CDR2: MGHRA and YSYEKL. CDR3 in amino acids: CASSPQTSGGSYNEQFF. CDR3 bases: TGCGCCAGCAGCCCCCAGACTAGCGGGGGGTCCTACAATGAGCAGTTCTTC.

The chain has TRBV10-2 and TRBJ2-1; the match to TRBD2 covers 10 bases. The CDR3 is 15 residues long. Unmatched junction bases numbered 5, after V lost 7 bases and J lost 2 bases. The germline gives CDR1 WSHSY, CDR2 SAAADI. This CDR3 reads CASKRTSGTYNEQFF. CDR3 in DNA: TGCGCCAGCAAGAGGACTAGCGGAACCTACAATGAGCAGTTCTTC.

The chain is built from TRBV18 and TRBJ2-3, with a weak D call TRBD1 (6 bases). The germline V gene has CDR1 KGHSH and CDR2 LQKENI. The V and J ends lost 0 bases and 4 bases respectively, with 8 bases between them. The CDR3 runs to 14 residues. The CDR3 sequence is CASSPPNRADTQYF. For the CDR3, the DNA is TGTGCCAGCTCACCACCAAACAGGGCAGATACGCAGTATTTT.

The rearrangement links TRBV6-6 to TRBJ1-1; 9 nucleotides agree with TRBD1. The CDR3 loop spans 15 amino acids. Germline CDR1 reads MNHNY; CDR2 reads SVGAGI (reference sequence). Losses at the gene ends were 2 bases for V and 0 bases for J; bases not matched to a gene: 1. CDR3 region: CASSYGQGLNTEAFF. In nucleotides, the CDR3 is TGTGCCAGCAGTTACGGACAGGGGCTGAACACTGAAGCTTTCTTT.

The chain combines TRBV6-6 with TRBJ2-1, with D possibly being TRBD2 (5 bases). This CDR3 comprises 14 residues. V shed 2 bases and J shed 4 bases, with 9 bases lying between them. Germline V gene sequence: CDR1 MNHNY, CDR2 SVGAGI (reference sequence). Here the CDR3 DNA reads TGTGCCAGCAGTTACCCCGGGAATTACAATGAGCAGTTCTTC. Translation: CASSYPGNYNEQFF.

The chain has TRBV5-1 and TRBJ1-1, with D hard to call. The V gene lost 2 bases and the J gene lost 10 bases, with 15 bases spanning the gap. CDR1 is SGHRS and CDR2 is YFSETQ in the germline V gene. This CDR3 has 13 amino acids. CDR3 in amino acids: CASSFLGPEGAFF. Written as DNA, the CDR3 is TGCGCCAGCAGCTTTCTTGGCCCGGAGGGAGCTTTCTTT.

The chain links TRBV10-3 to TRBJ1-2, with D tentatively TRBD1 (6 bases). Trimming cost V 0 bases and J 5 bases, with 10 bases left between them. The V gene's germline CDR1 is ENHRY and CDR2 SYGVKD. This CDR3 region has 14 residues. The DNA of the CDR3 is TGTGCCATCAGTGAGTCGGGGACACGTTATGGCTACACCTTC. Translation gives CAISESGTRYGYTF.

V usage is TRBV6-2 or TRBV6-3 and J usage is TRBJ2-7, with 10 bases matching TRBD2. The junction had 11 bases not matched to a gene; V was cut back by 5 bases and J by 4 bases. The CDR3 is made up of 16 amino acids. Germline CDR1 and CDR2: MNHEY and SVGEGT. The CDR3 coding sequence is TGTGCCAGCAGTGACGGGACTAGCGCTACGCGATACGAGCAGTACTTC. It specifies CASSDGTSATRYEQYF.

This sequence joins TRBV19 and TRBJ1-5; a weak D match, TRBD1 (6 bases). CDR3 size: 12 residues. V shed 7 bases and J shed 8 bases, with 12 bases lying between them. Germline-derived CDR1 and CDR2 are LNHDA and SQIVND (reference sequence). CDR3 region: CASKGGLEPQHF. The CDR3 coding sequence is TGTGCCAGTAAAGGGGGTCTGGAGCCCCAGCATTTT.

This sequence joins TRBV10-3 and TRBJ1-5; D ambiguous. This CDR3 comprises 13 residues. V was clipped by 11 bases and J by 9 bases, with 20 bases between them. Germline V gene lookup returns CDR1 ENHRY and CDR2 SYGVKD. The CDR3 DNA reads TGTGCCGTATCTGTCGGAGAATCACGGCCCCAGCATTTT. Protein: CAVSVGESRPQHF.

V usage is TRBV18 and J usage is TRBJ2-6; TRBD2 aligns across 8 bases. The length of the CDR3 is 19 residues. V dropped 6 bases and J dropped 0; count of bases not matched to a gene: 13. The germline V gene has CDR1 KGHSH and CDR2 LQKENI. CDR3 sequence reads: CASSLDLSGASSGANVLTF. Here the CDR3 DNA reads TGTGCCAGCTCGCTGGATCTTAGCGGGGCTTCCTCTGGGGCCAACGTCCTGACTTTC.

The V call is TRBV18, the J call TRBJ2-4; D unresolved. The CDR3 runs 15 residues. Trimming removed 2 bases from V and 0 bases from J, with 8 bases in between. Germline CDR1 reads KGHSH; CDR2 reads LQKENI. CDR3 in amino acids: CASSPLPGAKNIQYF. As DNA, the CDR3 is TGTGCCAGCTCACCATTACCGGGAGCCAAAAACATTCAGTACTTC.

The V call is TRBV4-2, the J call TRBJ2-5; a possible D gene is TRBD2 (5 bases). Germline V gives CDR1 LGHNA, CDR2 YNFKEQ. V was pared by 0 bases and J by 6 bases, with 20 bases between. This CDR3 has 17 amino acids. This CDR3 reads CASSQDRSMLGVKTQYF. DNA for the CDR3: TGTGCCAGCAGCCAAGACCGGTCGATGCTCGGGGTGAAGACCCAGTACTTC.

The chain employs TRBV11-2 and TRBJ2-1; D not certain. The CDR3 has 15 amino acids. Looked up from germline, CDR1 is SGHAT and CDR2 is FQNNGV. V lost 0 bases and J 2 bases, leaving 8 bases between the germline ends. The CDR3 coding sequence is TGTGCCAGCAGCTTAGAAGCATTCCCCTACAATGAGCAGTTCTTC. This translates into CASSLEAFPYNEQFF.

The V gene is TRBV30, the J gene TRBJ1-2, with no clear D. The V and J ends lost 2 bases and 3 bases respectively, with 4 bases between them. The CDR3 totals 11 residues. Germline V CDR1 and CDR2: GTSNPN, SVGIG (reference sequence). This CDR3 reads CAWSPYYGYTF. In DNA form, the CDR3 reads TGTGCCTGGAGTCCTTACTATGGCTACACCTTC.

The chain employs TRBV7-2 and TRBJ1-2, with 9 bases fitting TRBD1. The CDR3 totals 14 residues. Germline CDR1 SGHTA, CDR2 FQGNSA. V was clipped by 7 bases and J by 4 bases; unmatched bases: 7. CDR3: CASTPSGQGYGYTF. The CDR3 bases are TGTGCCAGCACCCCCTCGGGACAGGGCTATGGCTACACCTTC.

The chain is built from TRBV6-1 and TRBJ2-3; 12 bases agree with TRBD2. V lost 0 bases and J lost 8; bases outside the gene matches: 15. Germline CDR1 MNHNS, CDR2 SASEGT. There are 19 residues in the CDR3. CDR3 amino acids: CASSEAGRLAGDRGATQYF. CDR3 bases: TGTGCCAGCAGTGAAGCCGGCCGACTAGCGGGGGACCGGGGGGCTACGCAGTATTTT.

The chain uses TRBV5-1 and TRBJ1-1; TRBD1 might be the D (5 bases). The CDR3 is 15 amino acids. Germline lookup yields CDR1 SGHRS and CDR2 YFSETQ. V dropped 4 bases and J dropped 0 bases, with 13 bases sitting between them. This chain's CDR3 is CASSTGEQVNTEAFF. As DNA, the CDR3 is TGCGCCAGCAGCACTGGGGAACAGGTGAACACTGAAGCTTTCTTT.

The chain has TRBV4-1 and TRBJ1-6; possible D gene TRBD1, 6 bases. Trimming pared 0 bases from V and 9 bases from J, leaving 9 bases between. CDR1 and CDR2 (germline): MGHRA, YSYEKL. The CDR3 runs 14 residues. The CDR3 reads CASSQDPGVSPLHF. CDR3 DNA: TGCGCCAGCAGCCAAGACCCAGGGGTTTCACCCCTCCACTTT.

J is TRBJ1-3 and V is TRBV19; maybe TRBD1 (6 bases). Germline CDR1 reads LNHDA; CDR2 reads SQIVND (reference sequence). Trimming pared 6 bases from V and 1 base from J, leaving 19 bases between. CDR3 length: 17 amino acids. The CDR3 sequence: CASSALNRDQSGNTIYF. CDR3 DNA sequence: TGTGCCAGTAGCGCTCTCAACAGGGACCAATCTGGAAACACCATATATTTT.

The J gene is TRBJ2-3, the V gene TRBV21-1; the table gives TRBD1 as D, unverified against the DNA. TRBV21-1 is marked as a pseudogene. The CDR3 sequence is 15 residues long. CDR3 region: CASSSCRGLFDTQYF. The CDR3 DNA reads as TGTGCCAGCAGTTCGTGCAGGGGGCTTTTTGATACGCAGTATTTT.

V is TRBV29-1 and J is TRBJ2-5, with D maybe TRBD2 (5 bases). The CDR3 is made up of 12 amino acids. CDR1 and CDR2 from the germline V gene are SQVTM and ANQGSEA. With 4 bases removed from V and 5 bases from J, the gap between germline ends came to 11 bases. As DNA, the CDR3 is TGCAGCGTTGGAGGGAGAGGTGAGACCCAGTACTTC. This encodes CSVGGRGETQYF.

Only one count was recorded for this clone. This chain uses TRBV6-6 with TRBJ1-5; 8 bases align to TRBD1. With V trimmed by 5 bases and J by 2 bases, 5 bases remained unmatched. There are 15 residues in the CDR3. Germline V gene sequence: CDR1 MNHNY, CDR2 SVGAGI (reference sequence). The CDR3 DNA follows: TGTGCCAGCAGTACTTACAGGGGGGGCAATCAGCCCCAGCATTTT. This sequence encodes CASSTYRGGNQPQHF.

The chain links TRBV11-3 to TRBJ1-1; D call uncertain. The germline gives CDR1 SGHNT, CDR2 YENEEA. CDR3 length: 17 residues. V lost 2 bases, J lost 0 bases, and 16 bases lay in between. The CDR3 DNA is TGTGCCAGCAGCTTATCTTGTCTTCTTAGAATGAACACTGAAGCTTTCTTT. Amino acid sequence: CASSLSCLLRMNTEAFF.

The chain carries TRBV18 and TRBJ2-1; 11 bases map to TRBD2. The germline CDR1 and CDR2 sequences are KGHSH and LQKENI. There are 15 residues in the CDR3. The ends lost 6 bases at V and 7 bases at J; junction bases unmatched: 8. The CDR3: CASSPTSGRGNEQFF. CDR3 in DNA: TGTGCCAGCTCCCCTACTAGCGGGAGAGGAAATGAGCAGTTCTTC.

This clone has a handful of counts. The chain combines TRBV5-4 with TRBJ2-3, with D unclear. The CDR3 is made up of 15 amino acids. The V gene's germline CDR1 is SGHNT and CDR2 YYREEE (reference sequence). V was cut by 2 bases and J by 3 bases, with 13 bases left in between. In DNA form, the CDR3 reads TGTGCCAGCAGCTTCGGTGGGCCGTCAACAGATACGCAGTATTTT. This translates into CASSFGGPSTDTQYF.

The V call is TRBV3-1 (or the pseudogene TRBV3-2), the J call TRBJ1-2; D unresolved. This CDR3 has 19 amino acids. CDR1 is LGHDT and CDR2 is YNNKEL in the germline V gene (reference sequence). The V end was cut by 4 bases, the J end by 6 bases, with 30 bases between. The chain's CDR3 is CASSPNQARATGFYHGYTF. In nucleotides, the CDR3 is TGTGCCAGCAGCCCCAACCAAGCGCGTGCGACGGGTTTTTACCATGGCTACACCTTC.

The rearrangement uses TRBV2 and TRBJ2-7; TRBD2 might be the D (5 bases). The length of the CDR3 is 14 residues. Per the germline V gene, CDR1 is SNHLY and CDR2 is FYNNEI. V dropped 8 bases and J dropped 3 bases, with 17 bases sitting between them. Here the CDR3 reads CASRGRQIDYEQYF. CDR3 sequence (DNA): TGTGCCAGCCGGGGTAGGCAGATTGACTACGAGCAGTACTTC.

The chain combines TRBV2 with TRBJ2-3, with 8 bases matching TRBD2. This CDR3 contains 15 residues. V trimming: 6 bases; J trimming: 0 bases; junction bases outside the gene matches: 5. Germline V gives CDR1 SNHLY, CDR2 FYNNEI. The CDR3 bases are TGTGCCAGCAGGCAACGGGGGGGAAGCACAGATACGCAGTATTTT. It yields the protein CASRQRGGSTDTQYF.